This section outlines one TCR beta chain sequence together with its context. This specimen belongs to a study of Graves' ophthalmopathy and Graves' hyperthyroidism. RNA transcripts were the source from which TCR beta CDR3 regions were amplified. RT-PCR with HTBI primers came first, then second-round multiplex PCR. TCRdb redid the calling of the multiplex PCR reads with MiXCR, one entry per CDR3 protein. The sample holds about 700,000 distinct CDR3 sequences, roughly 40% seen once. The clonotype comes from an adult man with Graves' ophthalmopathy. Specimen: peripheral blood.

The CDR3 spells CASSLVAGDGTEAFF. CDR3 coding DNA: TGTGCCAGCAGCTTAGTAGCGGGGGATGGCACTGAAGCTTTCTTT. The V call is TRBV7-9, the J call TRBJ1-1, with D perhaps matching TRBD1 (5 bases). V lost 1 base and J 4 bases, leaving 13 bases between the germline ends. This CDR3 has 15 amino acids. CDR1 is SEHNR, CDR2 FQNEAQ, per germline (reference sequence). Drawing the rest from reference TRBV7-9 and TRBJ1-1, the complete variable domain is DTGVSQNPRHKITKRGQNVTFRCDPISEHNRLYWYRQTLGQGPEFLTYFQNEAQLEKSRLLSDRFSAERPKGSFSTLEIQRTEQGDSAMYLCASSLVAGDGTEAFFGQGTRLTVV.